This T cell receptor beta chain was found in a study of T and B cells in COVID-19 patients. The wider study: The recovered patients had mostly mild to moderate COVID-19 with outpatient management. Median age was approximately 34 years in the recovered cohort and 67 years in the active-infection cohort. Study-level points and caveats: Active COVID-19 showed highly clonal TRB repertoires; recovery showed diversity and richness above healthy donors. Early severe-case samples and blood from mildly ill patients during symptoms were in short supply.

By share of the sample, this clonotype is medium-sized. The antigen remains unidentified. Trimming removed 4 bases from V and 7 bases from J, with 20 bases in between. The CDR3 spans 15 residues. The germline CDR1 and CDR2 sequences are SGHTA and FQGNSA. BIOMED2 TRB-A/B primer pools were used in multiplex TRB PCR. A single record per CDR3 protein comes from TCRdb applying MiXCR to the multiplex PCR reads. The top ten hold roughly a sixth of the sample, which has more than 10,000 distinct CDR3 sequences, roughly a third seen once. Blood genomic DNA input for TRB amplification was 250-500 ng. Sequenced material: blood. V and J are TRBV7-2 and TRBJ2-7, with D tentatively TRBD2 (6 bases). This sequence originates from a human donor with active COVID-19. The CDR3: CASSYTKGLREEQYF. In DNA, the CDR3 is TGTGCCAGCAGCTACACGAAGGGACTGCGTGAAGAGCAGTACTTC.